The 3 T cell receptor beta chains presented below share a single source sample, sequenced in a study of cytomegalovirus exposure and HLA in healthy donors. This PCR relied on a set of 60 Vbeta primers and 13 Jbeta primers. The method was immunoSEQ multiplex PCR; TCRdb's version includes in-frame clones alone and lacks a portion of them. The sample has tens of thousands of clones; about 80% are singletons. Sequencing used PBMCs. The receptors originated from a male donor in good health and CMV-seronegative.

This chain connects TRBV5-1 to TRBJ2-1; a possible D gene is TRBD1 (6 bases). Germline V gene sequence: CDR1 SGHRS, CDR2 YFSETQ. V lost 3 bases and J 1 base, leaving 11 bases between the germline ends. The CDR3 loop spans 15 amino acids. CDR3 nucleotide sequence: TGCGCCAGCAGCTCAGAAGGGGGATCCTACAATGAGCAGTTCTTC. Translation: CASSSEGGSYNEQFF.

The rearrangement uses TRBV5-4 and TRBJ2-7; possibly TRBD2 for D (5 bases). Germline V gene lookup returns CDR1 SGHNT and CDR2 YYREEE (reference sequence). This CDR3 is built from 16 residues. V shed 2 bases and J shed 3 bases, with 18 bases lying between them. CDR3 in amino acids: CASSLGLDVSRYEQYF. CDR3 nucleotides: TGTGCCAGCAGCTTAGGACTCGATGTCTCACGCTACGAGCAGTACTTC.

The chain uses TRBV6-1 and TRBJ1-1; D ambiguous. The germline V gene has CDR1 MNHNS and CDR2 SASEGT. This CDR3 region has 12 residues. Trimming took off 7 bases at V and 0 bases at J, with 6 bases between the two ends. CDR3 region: CASTSVNTEAFF. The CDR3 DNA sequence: TGTGCCAGCACCTCAGTGAACACTGAAGCTTTCTTT.